Shown below are 20 T cell receptor beta chains from a single sample sequenced in a study of shared clonotypes between healthy human individuals. Produced via immunoSEQ multiplex PCR; TCRdb's table is partial and in-frame only. Of about 680,000 clones detected, around 72% appear once; the ten largest clones hold over 1.5%. Sequencing was performed on memory CD4+ T cells sorted from blood. The subset was: CD45RA-negative fraction. The receptors stem from a woman in her twenties or thirties in good health.

The V and J genes are TRBV6-6 and TRBJ2-5, with D unclear. The CDR3 is 12 residues long. Germline loops: CDR1 MNHNY, CDR2 SVGAGI (reference sequence). V was cut by 2 bases and J by 5 bases, with 6 bases left in between. DNA for the CDR3: TGTGCCAGCAGTTACATTCAGGAGACCCAGTACTTC. Translation: CASSYIQETQYF.

This clone was detected only a few times. A far larger clone lies a single base away; this is likely a read error. The rearrangement uses TRBV28 and TRBJ1-1, with D unresolved. From germline, CDR1 is MDHEN and CDR2 SYDVKM. The CDR3 has 11 residues. Trimming left V 1 base short and J 4 bases short, with 1 base between. The CDR3 loop is CASSLFTEAFF. The CDR3 bases are TGTGCCAGCAGTTTATTCACTGAAGCTTTCTTT.

V gene TRBV19 combines with J gene TRBJ2-5; tentative D call: TRBD1 (6 bases). Trimming took 5 bases from V and 5 from J, leaving 9 bases between them. The CDR3 covers 12 residues. Germline CDR1 LNHDA, CDR2 SQIVND (reference sequence). The CDR3 bases are TGTGCCAGTAGTGTGGACAGTGAGACCCAGTACTTC. It specifies CASSVDSETQYF.

The gene calls are TRBV4-1 and TRBJ2-5, with 13 bases that match TRBD2. In germline, CDR1 is MGHRA, CDR2 YSYEKL. CDR3 size: 17 residues. V lost 4 bases, J lost 5 bases, and 10 bases stayed unmatched. CDR3 loop: CASSRTSGSASLETQYF. For the CDR3, the DNA is TGCGCCAGCAGCCGGACTAGCGGGAGTGCGTCGTTGGAGACCCAGTACTTC.

This chain links TRBV7-2 with TRBJ2-1; D is perhaps TRBD1 (5 bases). CDR1 SGHTA and CDR2 FQGNSA come from the germline V gene. The CDR3 consists of 16 residues. Trimming removed 0 bases at V and 2 bases at J, with 11 bases between. The CDR3 DNA follows: TGTGCCAGCAGCTTAGCTGCAGGGTGGGCCTACAATGAGCAGTTCTTC. Translated: CASSLAAGWAYNEQFF.

Only a few counts were recorded for this clone. This chain links TRBV5-1 with TRBJ2-1, with 9 bases identical to TRBD1. This CDR3 has 15 residues. Germline V CDR1 and CDR2: SGHRS, YFSETQ. Losses at the gene ends were 1 base for V and 7 bases for J; bases not matched to a gene: 6. DNA of the CDR3: TGCGCCAGCAGCTTGTTAGGACAGGGGATGAATGAGCAGTTCTTC. Its translation: CASSLLGQGMNEQFF.

The table lists this clone with a few counts. V usage is TRBV5-1 and J usage is TRBJ2-2, with unresolved D. Germline V gene sequence: CDR1 SGHRS, CDR2 YFSETQ. This CDR3 region has 16 residues. Trimming shortened V by 6 bases and J by 0 bases, and 15 bases separated the two germline ends. CDR3 sequence: CASNLDTNANTGELFF. The CDR3, as DNA: TGCGCCAGCAATCTAGACACAAACGCGAACACCGGGGAGCTGTTTTTT.

Regarding this clone: A much larger clone differs from this one at a single base, so this may be a read error. The V gene is TRBV7-8, the J gene TRBJ2-3; D gene uncertain. The V end lost 1 base, the J end lost 1 base, and 3 bases lay between the germline ends. The CDR3 runs 13 residues. Germline CDR1 SGHVS, CDR2 FQNEAQ. This CDR3 reads CASSLGGTDTQYF. The DNA for the CDR3 is TGTGCCAGCAGCTTAGGAGGCACAGATACGCAGTATTTT.

The chain uses TRBV2 and TRBJ2-7; the match to TRBD2 covers 10 bases. Germline trimming cut 6 bases from V and 1 base from J; bases unmatched to any gene: 6. Germline V lookup: CDR1 SNHLY, CDR2 FYNNEI. This CDR3 contains 15 residues. CDR3 protein: CASSYVLAGSYEQYF. In DNA form, the CDR3 reads TGTGCCAGCAGCTATGTACTAGCGGGATCCTACGAGCAGTACTTC. Together with reference TRBV2 and TRBJ2-7, the CDR3 gives the full variable domain: EPEVTQTPSHQVTQMGQEVILRCVPISNHLYFYWYRQILGQKVEFLVSFYNNEISEKSEIFDDQFSVERPDGSNFTLKIRSTKLEDSAMYFCASSYVLAGSYEQYFGPGTRLTVT.

The V call is TRBV5-1, the J call TRBJ1-4, with D hard to call. Germline V gene sequence: CDR1 SGHRS, CDR2 YFSETQ. The V end was cut by 4 bases, the J end by 0 bases, with 10 bases between. The CDR3 covers 15 residues. The CDR3 coding sequence is TGCGCCAGCAGCACGGCTGGCGCAACTAATGAAAAACTGTTTTTT. Translation: CASSTAGATNEKLFF. Together with reference TRBV5-1 and TRBJ1-4, the CDR3 gives the full variable domain: KAGVTQTPRYLIKTRGQQVTLSCSPISGHRSVSWYQQTPGQGLQFLFEYFSETQRNKGNFPGRFSGRQFSNSRSEMNVSTLELGDSALYLCASSTAGATNEKLFFGSGTQLSVL.

The chain recombines TRBV5-8 with TRBJ2-2, with 9 bases lining up with TRBD2. Looked up from germline, CDR1 is SGHTS and CDR2 is YDEGEE. V was clipped by 4 bases and J by 5 bases; unmatched bases: 18. This CDR3 is 19 amino acids long. CDR3 sequence reads: CASSGLRSLAGTVTGELFF. For the CDR3, the DNA is TGTGCCAGCAGCGGGCTCCGGAGTCTAGCGGGAACGGTAACCGGGGAGCTGTTTTTT. The full variable domain, in which reference TRBV5-8 and TRBJ2-2 provide the parts outside the CDR3, is EAGVTQSPTHLIKTRGQQATLRCSPISGHTSVYWYQQALGLGLQFLLWYDEGEERNRGNFPPRFSGRQFPNYSSELNVNALELEDSALYLCASSGLRSLAGTVTGELFFGEGSRLTVL.

This clone was detected once. The V and J genes are TRBV9 and TRBJ2-1; tentative D call: TRBD2 (5 bases). This CDR3 spans 14 amino acids. Germline CDR1 reads SGDLS; CDR2 reads YYNGEE. V dropped 3 bases and J dropped 1 base, with 8 bases sitting between them. Written as DNA, the CDR3 is TGTGCCAGCAGCGGCCGGAGGTCCTACAATGAGCAGTTCTTC. Translated: CASSGRRSYNEQFF. Full variable domain (rest looked up from reference TRBV9 and TRBJ2-1): DSGVTQTPKHLITATGQRVTLRCSPRSGDLSVYWYQQSLDQGLQFLIQYYNGEERAKGNILERFSAQQFPDLHSELNLSSLELGDSALYFCASSGRRSYNEQFFGPGTRLTVL.

This clone occurred once. V and J are TRBV19 and TRBJ2-7; tentatively, D is TRBD1 or TRBD2 (5 bases each). The CDR3 loop spans 15 amino acids. Germline V gene data show CDR1 as LNHDA and CDR2 as SQIVND (reference sequence). V was cut by 3 bases and J by 2 bases, with 14 bases left in between. CDR3: CASSIPRGATYEQYF. The CDR3 DNA reads as TGTGCCAGTAGTATCCCCCGAGGGGCAACCTACGAGCAGTACTTC. The full variable domain, with the rest looked up from reference TRBV19 and TRBJ2-7, is DGGITQSPKYLFRKEGQNVTLSCEQNLNHDAMYWYRQDPGQGLRLIYYSQIVNDFQKGDIAEGYSVSREKKESFPLTVTSAQKNPTAFYLCASSIPRGATYEQYFGPGTRLTVT.

This clone was seen repeatedly, ten times or more. V usage is TRBV18 and J usage is TRBJ1-2, with D possibly being TRBD1 (5 bases). The CDR3 covers 15 residues. CDR1 and CDR2 from the germline V gene are KGHSH and LQKENI. V was pared by 3 bases and J by 4 bases, with 15 bases between. The CDR3 coding sequence is TGTGCCAGCTCACCTGACAGCACCCCTCTCTATGGCTACACCTTC. Translated: CASSPDSTPLYGYTF.

This clone was picked up a small number of times. The same CDR3 arises from other DNA sequences in this sample as well. This chain uses TRBV27 with TRBJ1-1; D perhaps matches TRBD1 (5 bases). There are 13 residues in the CDR3. The germline CDR1 and CDR2 sequences are MNHEY and SMNVEV (reference sequence). V shed 4 bases and J shed 1 base, with 7 bases lying between them. The CDR3 DNA reads TGTGCCAGCAGTTCGACAGCGAACACTGAAGCTTTCTTT. Amino acid sequence: CASSSTANTEAFF.

This chain connects TRBV28 to TRBJ2-2; TRBD2 might be the D (6 bases). The CDR3 runs to 15 residues. The V end lost 7 bases, the J end lost 5 bases, and 17 bases lay between the germline ends. CDR1 MDHEN and CDR2 SYDVKM come from the germline V gene. Here the CDR3 reads CASISQRAGTGELFF. As DNA, the CDR3 is TGTGCCAGCATCTCCCAGCGGGCGGGGACCGGGGAGCTGTTTTTT.

The chain employs TRBV6-1 and TRBJ2-3; 7 bases are shared with TRBD2. This CDR3 is built from 14 residues. V shed 4 bases, J shed 4 bases, and the junction held 5 bases outside the gene matches. Germline CDR1 reads MNHNS; CDR2 reads SASEGT. The CDR3 spells CASSVGAGPDTQYF. Here the CDR3 DNA reads TGTGCCAGCAGTGTTGGAGCGGGACCAGATACGCAGTATTTT.

There are many counts of this clone. This chain connects TRBV6-1 to TRBJ2-2; 7 nucleotides agree with TRBD1. After removal of 3 bases from V and 3 bases from J, the junction contained 4 bases not matched to a gene. This CDR3 contains 15 residues. Germline values: CDR1 MNHNS, CDR2 SASEGT. CDR3 nucleotide sequence: TGTGCCAGCAGTGATGGCACAGGGGACACCGGGGAGCTGTTTTTT. It translates to CASSDGTGDTGELFF.

Of note for this clone: Distinct nucleotide sequences in the sample also encode this CDR3. The chain links TRBV5-1 to TRBJ2-3; no definite D call. This CDR3 contains 12 residues. Trimming removed 2 bases from V and 4 bases from J, with 5 bases in between. The germline gives CDR1 SGHRS, CDR2 YFSETQ. CDR3 protein: CASSLDADTQYF. The CDR3 nucleotides are TGCGCCAGCAGCTTAGACGCAGATACGCAGTATTTT.

The rearrangement uses TRBV7-3 and TRBJ2-3; D assignment may be TRBD1 or TRBD2 (5 bases each). CDR1 and CDR2 from the germline V gene are SGHTA and FQGTGA. The CDR3 is 15 amino acids. V was cut by 5 bases and J by 2 bases, with 14 bases left in between. The CDR3 DNA sequence: TGTGCCAGCAGCCCCGGGACCAGTTCCACAGATACGCAGTATTTT. This encodes CASSPGTSSTDTQYF.